This T cell receptor (beta chain) was sequenced during a study of tumor and adjacent non-tumor tissue in lung cancer. Study details: The patients, approximately 9 men and about 5 women, were roughly 30 to 85 with stage I to III disease.

No cell sorting was done before RNA was extracted from the tissue. To note about this clonotype: Relative to the germline gene, one junction end is altered; a read error may explain this.

CDR1 is MNHNS, CDR2 SASEGT, per germline. CDR3 length: 16 residues. A modified ARM-PCR protocol with three rounds of nested PCR amplified TCRbeta. TCRdb used MiXCR to reprocess the multiplex PCR reads, holding one entry per CDR3 protein. This sample has roughly 66,000 distinct CDR3 sequences, with roughly 72% found just once. The J gene is TRBJ2-6, the V gene TRBV6-1; D is possibly TRBD1 or TRBD2 (5 bases each). The sequence was collected from a man aged 60 to 75 with non-small cell lung cancer. Material: lung tumor tissue. DNA of the CDR3: TGTGCCAGCAGTGCAATTAGGGCACCCGGGGCCAATGTCCTGACTTTC. Amino acids: CASSAIRAPGANVLTF.